A selection of T cell receptor beta chains follows, all from one sample in a study of T-cell memory formation after mild COVID-19. TCRdb reprocessed the 5' RACE reads with MiXCR, giving one entry per CDR3 protein. The sample holds 200,000 to 250,000 distinct CDR3 sequences, around 25% seen once. The sample consisted of PBMCs or a T cell subset sorted from them (not recorded which). The receptor source for this set is an adult woman who had mild COVID-19 (a few samples of this study predate the infection). Cell type and time point are not known. Both conserved end residues are part of each CDR3. D genes are given only for firm matches. Clone size, where shown, is once, few, many, or a class for clones that have expanded.

>TRBV13|TRBJ2-5|many|TRBD1
TGTGCCAGCAGCTTGAACAGGGGGATGGAGACCCAGTACTTC
CASSLNRGMETQYF
>TRBV4-1|TRBJ1-1|NA|NA
TGCGCCAGCAGCCAGCAGGCCGGCACTGAAGCTTTCTTT
CASSQQAGTEAFF
>TRBV30|TRBJ2-3|NA|NA
TGTGCCTGGAGTCGAGGGCGCACAGATACGCAGTATTTT
CAWSRGRTDTQYF
>TRBV29-1|TRBJ2-1|few|NA
TGCAGCGTTGCCCGACAGGGAGGCAATGAGCAGTTCTTC
CSVARQGGNEQFF
>TRBV19|TRBJ2-2|few|TRBD2
TGTGCCAGTAGTGTTAGCGGGGGGCAAAACACCGGGGAGCTGTTTTTT
CASSVSGGQNTGELFF
>TRBV5-8|TRBJ2-1|NA|NA
TGTGCCAGCAGTGGGACCCCCTCGGGGAATGAGCAGTTCTTC
CASSGTPSGNEQFF
>TRBV7-3|TRBJ2-1|few|TRBD2
TGTGCCAGCAGCTTAATAGCGGGAGTCAATAATGAGCAGTTCTTC
CASSLIAGVNNEQFF
>TRBV12-3/TRBV12-4|TRBJ2-1|NA|NA
TGTGCCAGCAGTCCGTCCCTATTCCGCTACAATGAGCAGTTCTTC
CASSPSLFRYNEQFF
>TRBV20-1|TRBJ2-3|NA|NA
TGCAGTGCTAGAGATCGGGACCGGGGCATGTTGGCGCAGTATTTT
CSARDRDRGMLAQYF
>TRBV12-3/TRBV12-4|TRBJ2-2|few|NA
TGTGCCAGCAGTTTAGACGGCAGGACCCCCGGGGAGCTGTTTTTT
CASSLDGRTPGELFF
>TRBV5-1|TRBJ2-2|NA|NA
TGCGCCAGCAGCTTCAAGGACACCGGGGAGCTGTTTTTT
CASSFKDTGELFF
>TRBV7-6|TRBJ2-3|few|NA
TGTGCCAGCAGCTTAGGGCCGCCCAGGGTCGTCACAGATACGCAGTATTTT
CASSLGPPRVVTDTQYF
>TRBV20-1|TRBJ1-1|NA|TRBD1
TGCAGTGCTAGAGATATCTCGGGACAGGGCCCTGCTGAAGCTTTCTTT
CSARDISGQGPAEAFF
>TRBV20-1|TRBJ2-3|NA|TRBD2
TGCAGTGCTAGAGAGGCGGGAGTTACAGATACGCAGTATTTT
CSAREAGVTDTQYF
>TRBV18|TRBJ2-3|few|NA
TGTGCCAGCTCACAAGGCGTTGCTATCAACCCCACAGATACGCAGTATTTT
CASSQGVAINPTDTQYF
>TRBV2|TRBJ2-7|NA|NA
TGTGCCAGCACCGAGGGGCAGGAACCCTACGAGCAGTACTTC
CASTEGQEPYEQYF
>TRBV4-2|TRBJ1-1|NA|TRBD1
TGTGCCAGCAGCCCCCCAGACAGGGGAAACACTGAAGCTTTCTTT
CASSPPDRGNTEAFF
>TRBV29-1|TRBJ2-1|NA|TRBD2
TGCAGCGCCGAGGTACTAGCGGGAGCATTCAATGAGCAGTTCTTC
CSAEVLAGAFNEQFF
>TRBV20-1|TRBJ2-3|NA|TRBD2
TGCAGTGCTCGACTAGCGGGGAACACAGATACGCAGTATTTT
CSARLAGNTDTQYF
>TRBV3-1|TRBJ2-5|NA|NA
TGTGCCAGCAGCCTACCTCAGGGGCACCGTGGGGAGACCCAGTACTTC
CASSLPQGHRGETQYF
>TRBV4-1|TRBJ2-5|few|NA
TGCGCCAGCAGCCAACTAACGTCAGGGAGGGAGACCCAGTACTTC
CASSQLTSGRETQYF
>TRBV12-3/TRBV12-4|TRBJ2-7|few|NA
TGTGCCAGCAGTCCTCTATCGACCGGGGGCCCCAACGAGCAGTACTTC
CASSPLSTGGPNEQYF
>TRBV9|TRBJ2-2|NA|TRBD1
TGTGCCAGCAGACCTCCCGGACAGGGGAACACCGGGGAGCTGTTTTTT
CASRPPGQGNTGELFF
>TRBV19|TRBJ2-3|many|NA
TGTGCCAGTAGTTGGACAGAGGACGCGACGCAGTATTTT
CASSWTEDATQYF
>TRBV20-1|TRBJ2-5|NA|NA
TGCAGTGCTAGAGTTTTCTCTAGTACAGGAGAGACCCAGTACTTC
CSARVFSSTGETQYF
>TRBV12-3/TRBV12-4|TRBJ1-1|NA|TRBD1
TGTGCCAGCATCGATCACGGGACAGGGGCAGGTTTAACTGAAGCTTTCTTT
CASIDHGTGAGLTEAFF
>TRBV7-8|TRBJ2-7|few|TRBD2
TGTGCCAGCAGCTTACTCGGACTAGCTTACGAGCAGTACTTC
CASSLLGLAYEQYF
>TRBV2|TRBJ1-2|NA|NA
TGTGCCAGCAGTGTCCCTAGGAGGGATTTTAACTATGGCTACACCTTC
CASSVPRRDFNYGYTF
>TRBV14|TRBJ1-1|NA|NA
TGTGCCAGCAGCGCGCGGGACGGAATAACTGAAGCTTTCTTT
CASSARDGITEAFF
>TRBV15|TRBJ1-4|once|TRBD1
TGTGCCACCAGCAGAGAAAGGCCAGGGGGCCTAGAAAAACTGTTTTTT
CATSRERPGGLEKLFF
>TRBV2|TRBJ2-3|NA|TRBD2
TGTGCCAGCACGGCAAGGACTAGCGGGGGGGCGACAGATACGCAGTATTTT
CASTARTSGGATDTQYF
>TRBV5-1|TRBJ2-5|few|TRBD2
TGCGCCAGCAGCTCCACGGGACTAGCGGCCCAAGAGACCCAGTACTTC
CASSSTGLAAQETQYF
>TRBV3-1|TRBJ1-2|few|TRBD1
TGTGCCAGCAGCCAAGGGTCAGGGGGCAACTATGGCTACACCTTC
CASSQGSGGNYGYTF
>TRBV3-1|TRBJ2-5|NA|NA
TGTGCCAGCAGCCAAGCTGTGCAGCAAGAGACCCAGTACTTC
CASSQAVQQETQYF
>TRBV7-6|TRBJ2-2|few|NA
TGTGCCAGCAGCCAATCGGGACGTATGAACACCGGGGAGCTGTTTTTT
CASSQSGRMNTGELFF
>TRBV27|TRBJ1-5|few|NA
TGTGCCAGCAGTACTCAGTCAGGGGCGGGGCAGCCCCAGCATTTT
CASSTQSGAGQPQHF
>TRBV7-8|TRBJ1-1|few|NA
TGTGCCAGCAGCTCCCAGCCGGAATCCTTCGAAGCTTTCTTT
CASSSQPESFEAFF
>TRBV7-9|TRBJ2-5|many|TRBD1
TGTGCCAGCAGCTTAGGCCCCCGGACAGGGGGCCGAGAGACCCAGTACTTC
CASSLGPRTGGRETQYF
>TRBV3-2|TRBJ2-4|few|NA
TGTGCCAGCAGCCGGGAGTTAGCCAAAAACATTCAGTACTTC
CASSRELAKNIQYF
>TRBV7-9|TRBJ2-1|few|TRBD1
TGTGCCAGCAGCTCCTACGGGACAGGGAAAAATGAGCAGTTCTTC
CASSSYGTGKNEQFF
>TRBV6-2/TRBV6-3|TRBJ2-7|NA|NA
TGTGCCAGCGGGGCGGCCCCGGTCATCTACGAGCAGTACTTC
CASGAAPVIYEQYF
>TRBV3-1|TRBJ2-2|few|NA
TGTGCCAGCAGCCATAGTGGCGGGGAGCTGTTTTTT
CASSHSGGELFF
>TRBV14|TRBJ1-5|few|NA
TGTGCCACTCGGCGGGATAGCAATCAGCCCCAGCATTTT
CATRRDSNQPQHF
>TRBV12-3/TRBV12-4|TRBJ1-2|NA|NA
TGTGCCAGCAGTATCCATACAGGGCCCGGTGGCTACACCTTC
CASSIHTGPGGYTF
>TRBV11-2|TRBJ2-1|NA|TRBD1
TGTGCCAGCACGGACAGGGGCGCGTACAATGAGCAGTTCTTC
CASTDRGAYNEQFF
>TRBV5-1|TRBJ1-4|NA|NA
TGCGCCAGCAGCAAAGGGCCCCTCGGCGGGCTGTTTTTT
CASSKGPLGGLFF
>TRBV7-3|TRBJ2-1|many|TRBD2
TGTGCCAGCAGCTTAAGACGGGGGGGCTGGAATGAGCAGTTCTTC
CASSLRRGGWNEQFF